The clone carrying this TCR beta chain was recorded a few times. Antigen specificity is unknown. Primers used in a second PCR of roughly 6 to 11 cycles were a sample-barcoded 5' primer and a J-beta primer mix. Every single cDNA molecule received a tag from a template-switch adaptor with 12 random nucleotides. TCRdb processed the 5' RACE reads anew with MiXCR; each CDR3 protein has one entry. The repertoire holds about 1.6 million distinct CDR3 sequences, about 35% seen once, with 10% to 12% in the top ten. This entry is derived from a study of blood T cells in healthy people across ages. Study-level results: Naive and antigen-experienced cells could not be conclusively compared, given unsorted PBMCs.

Germline V gene data show CDR1 as DFQATT and CDR2 as SNEGSKA (reference sequence). J was trimmed by 1 base and V by 2 bases; bases with no gene match: 5. CDR3 length: 16 residues. Sequencing was carried out using blood. The J gene is TRBJ2-2, the V gene TRBV20-1, with 9 positions matching TRBD2. The origin of this receptor is a woman in her thirties in good health. CDR3 in amino acids: CSARKRGAVNTGELFF. The CDR3 DNA is TGCAGTGCTAGAAAGCGGGGGGCCGTGAACACCGGGGAGCTGTTTTTT.